Presented here are 32 T cell receptor beta chains from one specimen sequenced in a study of T cell repertoires in cytomegalovirus infection. TCRdb reanalysed the reads using MiXCR and keeps one entry per CDR3 protein. The sample lists some 180,000 distinct CDR3 sequences, about a sixth occurring once. Sequencing was performed on CD8+ T cells from PBMCs. Every receptor here comes from a human donor in good health (CMV status not recorded). Some clones in this sample may be carry-over from other donors' samples.

The chain is built from TRBV28 and TRBJ1-2; TRBD1 might be the D (5 bases). The length of the CDR3 is 16 residues. Germline V gene lookup returns CDR1 MDHEN and CDR2 SYDVKM. Trimming took 5 bases from V and 4 from J, leaving 20 bases between them. This chain's CDR3 is CASSPQPRGLTYGYTF. The DNA of the CDR3 is TGTGCCAGCAGTCCTCAACCACGGGGCCTTACCTATGGCTACACCTTC.

The chain combines TRBV7-9 with TRBJ1-4; D gene ambiguous. The CDR3 totals 13 residues. V lost 3 bases, J lost 7 bases, and 9 bases lay in between. Per the germline V gene, CDR1 is SEHNR and CDR2 is FQNEAQ (reference sequence). CDR3 protein: CASSLGWGEKLFF. CDR3 nucleotides: TGTGCCAGCAGCTTGGGTTGGGGTGAAAAACTGTTTTTT.

This clonotype was detected only once. This rearrangement joins TRBV9 to TRBJ2-1; 7 positions match TRBD2. In germline, CDR1 is SGDLS, CDR2 YYNGEE. V shed 4 bases, J shed 0 bases, and the junction held 7 bases outside the gene matches. There are 16 residues in the CDR3. CDR3 amino acids: CASSKGRTSSYNEQFF. The CDR3 nucleotides are TGTGCCAGCAGCAAAGGACGGACTAGCTCCTACAATGAGCAGTTCTTC.

This clonotype has only a few counts. The J gene is TRBJ1-6, the V gene TRBV6-6; TRBD1 aligns across 9 bases. V gave up 8 bases and J gave up 10 bases; unmatched junction bases: 12. The length of the CDR3 is 15 residues. Germline V lookup: CDR1 MNHNY, CDR2 SVGAGI (reference sequence). The CDR3 bases are TGTGCCAGCCGCCCCTCGGGGACAGGGACATCACCCCTCCACTTT. Protein sequence: CASRPSGTGTSPLHF.

This clonotype was seen more than once but under ten times. The chain uses TRBV12-3 or TRBV12-4 and TRBJ2-1, with 9 nucleotides matching TRBD2. The length of the CDR3 is 15 residues. V gave up 7 bases and J gave up 7 bases; unmatched junction bases: 11. The CDR3 loop is CASNEGLAKRNEQFF. DNA for the CDR3: TGTGCCAGCAATGAGGGACTAGCAAAAAGGAATGAGCAGTTCTTC.

The chain has TRBV3-1 and TRBJ2-7; 10 bases match TRBD1. Germline loops: CDR1 LGHDT, CDR2 YNNKEL (reference sequence). The junction had 6 bases not matched to a gene; V was cut back by 0 bases and J by 1 base. The CDR3 is made up of 17 amino acids. CDR3 in amino acids: CASSQEVDRGQSYEQYF. The DNA of the CDR3 is TGTGCCAGCAGCCAAGAAGTTGACAGGGGGCAGTCCTACGAGCAGTACTTC.

The chain links TRBV7-2 to TRBJ1-1; the D is unclear. The CDR3 length is 12 residues. V lost 5 bases and J lost 4, with 8 bases in between. The V gene's germline CDR1 is SGHTA and CDR2 FQGNSA. The CDR3 DNA sequence: TGTGCCAGCAGCCCCCTCGGCACTGAAGCTTTCTTT. It translates to CASSPLGTEAFF.

This clonotype appeared a few times. The chain uses TRBV7-8 and TRBJ2-1, with 9 bases lining up with TRBD2. The CDR3 runs 15 residues. Germline V gene sequence: CDR1 SGHVS, CDR2 FQNEAQ. Unmatched junction bases numbered 12, after V lost 5 bases and J lost 10 bases. In nucleotides, the CDR3 is TGTGCCAGCAGCCCCTATGGGCGGGGGGGCCCCGAGCAGTTCTTC. It codes for CASSPYGRGGPEQFF.

As concerns this clonotype: Relative to the germline gene, one junction end is altered; a read error may explain this. This chain uses TRBV6-2 or TRBV6-3 with TRBJ1-1; D not certain. Germline V gene data show CDR1 as MNHEY and CDR2 as SVGEGT. The CDR3 contains 12 residues. CDR3 nucleotide sequence: TGTGCCAGCAGTTACGGTCAGAAGGGTCCCCTCTTT. This codes for CASSYGQKGPLF.

This clonotype was observed a few times. CDR3 loop: CASSQESEAFF. CDR3 in DNA: TGTGCCAGCAGCCAGGAGTCTGAAGCTTTCTTT. V and J are TRBV7-3 and TRBJ1-1, with no clear D. This CDR3 comprises 11 residues. Per the germline V gene, CDR1 is SGHTA and CDR2 is FQGTGA. V was pared by 5 bases and J by 6 bases, with 7 bases between.

V gene TRBV7-6 combines with J gene TRBJ1-1, with D possibly TRBD1 on 6 matching bases. Germline lookup yields CDR1 SGHVS and CDR2 FNYEAQ. The CDR3 runs to 15 residues. V lost 4 bases and J 4 bases, leaving 16 bases between the germline ends. DNA of the CDR3: TGTGCCAGCAGCTCCCCTGAAGACAGGCTCACTGAAGCTTTCTTT. It translates to CASSSPEDRLTEAFF.

The rearrangement joins TRBV12-3 or TRBV12-4 to TRBJ2-1; D is unclear. The CDR3 has 14 residues. V lost 5 bases, J lost 0 bases, and 8 bases lay in between. Written as DNA, the CDR3 is TGTGCCAGCAGTCCGGCGAGCTCCTACAATGAGCAGTTCTTC. Translating it yields CASSPASSYNEQFF.

The table lists this clonotype with a few counts. This chain joins TRBV7-9 and TRBJ2-3; D possibly matches TRBD1 or TRBD2 (5 bases each). This CDR3 contains 16 residues. Germline CDR1 is SEHNR and CDR2 is FQNEAQ (reference sequence). V lost 5 bases and J 3 bases, leaving 18 bases between the germline ends. The CDR3 protein is CASSEGTGGYTDTQYF. Here the CDR3 DNA reads TGTGCCAGCAGCGAAGGGACCGGCGGGTATACAGATACGCAGTATTTT.

This clonotype was detected a few times. V and J are TRBV6-2 or TRBV6-3 and TRBJ2-1; 16 bases align to TRBD2. There are 14 residues in the CDR3. Germline V CDR1 and CDR2: MNHEY, SVGEGT. V lost 6 bases, J lost 14 bases, and 7 bases stayed unmatched. This CDR3 is CASSLGLAGGQEFF. The CDR3 DNA reads TGTGCCAGCAGCTTGGGACTAGCGGGGGGGCAGGAGTTCTTC.

The V gene is TRBV4-2, the J gene TRBJ2-3, with D perhaps matching TRBD2 (6 bases). V lost 3 bases to trimming and J lost 4 bases, with 8 bases between them. The CDR3 loop spans 13 amino acids. CDR1 is LGHNA, CDR2 YNFKEQ, per germline. CDR3 bases: TGTGCCAGCAGCCAGGAGGGTTCAGATACGCAGTATTTT. Translation: CASSQEGSDTQYF.

A few counts support this clonotype. The genes are TRBV6-6 and TRBJ2-3; 8 bases line up with TRBD2. CDR1 is MNHNY and CDR2 is SVGAGI in the germline V gene (reference sequence). The CDR3 covers 17 residues. V gave up 0 bases and J gave up 0 bases; unmatched junction bases: 5. The CDR3 protein is CASSYSPGGGSTDTQYF. CDR3 coding DNA: TGTGCCAGCAGTTACTCTCCCGGGGGGGGTAGCACAGATACGCAGTATTTT.

This clonotype was seen only a few times. This chain joins TRBV7-6 and TRBJ2-1; 7 bases agree with TRBD1. The CDR3 consists of 16 residues. Trimming removed 5 bases from V and 2 bases from J; junction bases left unmatched: 9. Germline V gene data show CDR1 as SGHVS and CDR2 as FNYEAQ. In DNA form, the CDR3 reads TGTGCCAGCAGCCCAGGGATCGGGACAGCCTACAATGAGCAGTTCTTC. Protein: CASSPGIGTAYNEQFF. Using reference TRBV7-6 and TRBJ2-1 for the parts outside the CDR3, the full variable domain is GAGVSQSPRYKVTKRGQDVALRCDPISGHVSLYWYRQALGQGPEFLTYFNYEAQQDKSGLPNDRFSAERPEGSISTLTIQRTEQRDSAMYRCASSPGIGTAYNEQFFGPGTRLTVL.

The chain couples TRBV7-2 to TRBJ2-2, with 7 positions matching TRBD2. Looked up from germline, CDR1 is SGHTA and CDR2 is FQGNSA. V lost 5 bases and J lost 3; bases outside the gene matches: 9. The CDR3 runs 16 residues. This CDR3 is CASSPLVGLDTGELFF. The CDR3 nucleotides read TGTGCCAGCAGCCCATTAGTTGGACTAGACACCGGGGAGCTGTTTTTT.

The V call is TRBV6-5, the J call TRBJ1-4; TRBD1 might be the D (5 bases). With 6 bases removed from V and 0 bases from J, the gap between germline ends came to 11 bases. The CDR3 is 15 amino acids. Germline V lookup: CDR1 MNHEY, CDR2 SVGAGI. CDR3 nucleotide sequence: TGTGCCAGCAGCCTAGACAGTACAACTAATGAAAAACTGTTTTTT. Its translation: CASSLDSTTNEKLFF.

This clonotype was detected only a few times. The CDR3: CASSAWRTYEQYF. The CDR3 DNA reads TGTGCCAGCAGTGCCTGGAGGACCTACGAGCAGTACTTC. The rearrangement uses TRBV28 and TRBJ2-7; perhaps TRBD2 as D (5 bases). Per the germline V gene, CDR1 is MDHEN and CDR2 is SYDVKM. The CDR3 length is 13 residues. V shed 5 bases and J shed 2 bases, with 10 bases lying between them.

This chain joins TRBV6-1 and TRBJ1-1; 8 nucleotides line up with TRBD1. The V segment lost 0 bases and the J segment 7 bases; nucleotides outside the gene matches: 4. The CDR3 is made up of 14 amino acids. Per germline, CDR1 MNHNS and CDR2 SASEGT. The CDR3, as DNA: TGTGCCAGCAGTGAAGCGCAGGGGGCTCATGAAGCTTTCTTT. Translation gives CASSEAQGAHEAFF.

This clonotype occurred a few times. The rearrangement links TRBV6-2 or TRBV6-3 to TRBJ1-5; no clear D. Germline CDR1 is MNHEY and CDR2 is SVGEGT. Trimming took 3 bases from V and 1 from J, leaving 7 bases between them. This CDR3 contains 14 residues. The CDR3 DNA reads TGTGCCAGCAGTTATAGTCCCAGCAATCAGCCCCAGCATTTT. Its translation: CASSYSPSNQPQHF.

This rearrangement joins TRBV29-1 to TRBJ2-7; D uncertain. Trimming stripped 7 bases from V and 2 bases from J, with 9 bases between. Germline V gene sequence: CDR1 SQVTM, CDR2 ANQGSEA. The CDR3 consists of 11 residues. The CDR3 is CSGRIPYEQYF. In nucleotides, the CDR3 is TGCAGCGGCCGGATCCCCTACGAGCAGTACTTC.

J is TRBJ2-3 and V is TRBV4-3; TRBD2 matches 7 bases. CDR1 LGHNA and CDR2 YSLEER come from the germline V gene. This CDR3 is 14 amino acids long. V dropped 1 base and J dropped 3; count of bases not matched to a gene: 1. In DNA, the CDR3 is TGCGCCAGCAGCCAAGGACTAGCAACAGATACGCAGTATTTT. Translating gives CASSQGLATDTQYF.

This chain joins TRBV13 and TRBJ1-2; D not certain. Trimming took 3 bases from V and 4 from J, leaving 12 bases between them. Germline CDR1 is PRHDT and CDR2 is FYEKMQ (reference sequence). This CDR3 has 14 amino acids. CDR3 loop: CASSFSGMAYGYTF. As DNA, the CDR3 is TGTGCCAGCAGCTTTTCGGGGATGGCCTATGGCTACACCTTC.

The V call is TRBV28, the J call TRBJ1-3; no clear D gene. This CDR3 has 17 residues. Trimming removed 2 bases from V and 0 bases from J, with 14 bases in between. CDR1 and CDR2 from the germline V gene are MDHEN and SYDVKM. The chain's CDR3 is CASSLGSGRLSGNTIYF. CDR3 DNA sequence: TGTGCCAGCAGTTTAGGCTCTGGGCGGCTCTCTGGAAACACCATATATTTT.

The chain recombines TRBV9 with TRBJ2-1, with D uncertain. The CDR3 loop spans 16 amino acids. Between the trimmed V and J ends, which lost 3 bases and 4 bases, there was a span of 17 bases. Germline lookup yields CDR1 SGDLS and CDR2 YYNGEE. CDR3 protein: CASSAKPSELYNEQFF. The CDR3 bases are TGTGCCAGCAGCGCAAAGCCCTCGGAGCTGTACAATGAGCAGTTCTTC.

V gene TRBV12-3 or TRBV12-4 combines with J gene TRBJ2-3; no reliable D call. The V end lost 3 bases, the J end lost 4 bases, and 8 bases lay between the germline ends. The CDR3 spans 13 residues. The CDR3 DNA is TGTGCCAGCAGTTTGCCTGACCCAGATACGCAGTATTTT. This encodes CASSLPDPDTQYF.

The V call is TRBV6-2 or TRBV6-3, the J call TRBJ1-5; maybe TRBD1 (5 bases). V was cut by 7 bases and J by 6 bases, with 13 bases left in between. Germline values: CDR1 MNHEY, CDR2 SVGEGT. CDR3 length: 13 residues. This CDR3 reads CASTKERGQPQHF. The CDR3 DNA reads as TGTGCCAGCACCAAGGAGAGGGGTCAGCCCCAGCATTTT.

This clonotype was found a few times. The chain joins TRBV12-3 or TRBV12-4 to TRBJ1-1; maybe TRBD1 (5 bases). Trimming left V 5 bases short and J 5 bases short, with 18 bases between. The CDR3 sequence is 15 residues long. CDR3 residues: CASSMRRDSLTEAFF. The CDR3 region has the DNA TGTGCCAGCAGTATGCGCCGGGACTCCTTGACTGAAGCTTTCTTT.

This clonotype was counted between two and nine times. The chain joins TRBV7-2 to TRBJ1-3; D uncertain. The V and J ends lost 0 bases and 2 bases respectively, with 14 bases between them. This CDR3 spans 17 amino acids. Germline lookup yields CDR1 SGHTA and CDR2 FQGNSA. DNA of the CDR3: TGTGCCAGCAGCTTAGCTGCAGTTCAGGATACTGGAAACACCATATATTTT. Amino acids: CASSLAAVQDTGNTIYF.

The chain combines TRBV28 with TRBJ2-1, with 12 bases matching TRBD2. The CDR3 has 17 amino acids. Germline assignment: CDR1 MDHEN and CDR2 SYDVKM. J was trimmed by 9 bases and V by 7 bases; bases with no gene match: 16. The CDR3 DNA reads TGTGCCAGCATCCAACTAGGACTAGCGGGGCCCAAGGGTGAGCAGTTCTTC. Residues: CASIQLGLAGPKGEQFF.